The 28 T cell receptor beta chains presented below share a single source sample, sequenced in a study of early T cells in non-severe SARS-CoV-2 infection. TCRdb processed the 5' RACE reads anew with MiXCR; each CDR3 protein has one entry. This table holds some 61,000 distinct CDR3 sequences, about 10% found once. Sequenced sample: whole blood. These receptors were taken from an adult who was a healthcare worker with PCR-confirmed SARS-CoV-2 infection or an uninfected control (not recorded which).

This clonotype was counted ten times or more. This chain links TRBV29-1 with TRBJ1-2; D remains unclear. The V and J ends lost 4 bases and 3 bases respectively, with 3 bases between them. The CDR3 is 10 amino acids. From germline, CDR1 is SQVTM and CDR2 ANQGSEA. The CDR3 region has the DNA TGCAGCGTTGTCCACTATGGCTACACCTTC. This gives the protein CSVVHYGYTF. The full variable domain, its missing parts supplied by reference TRBV29-1 and TRBJ1-2, is SAVISQKPSRDICQRGTSLTIQCQVDSQVTMMFWYRQQPGQSLTLIATANQGSEATYESGFVIDKFPISRPNLTFSTLTVSNMSPEDSSIYLCSVVHYGYTFGSGTRLTVV.

V usage is TRBV5-4 and J usage is TRBJ2-7; 11 bases match TRBD2. V dropped 4 bases and J dropped 0; count of bases not matched to a gene: 6. This CDR3 is 16 amino acids long. Germline V gene data show CDR1 as SGHNT and CDR2 as YYREEE (reference sequence). The CDR3 nucleotides read TGTGCCAGCAGCGGATCTAGCGGGGGGAACTCCTACGAGCAGTACTTC. As protein: CASSGSSGGNSYEQYF. Combining the CDR3 with reference TRBV5-4 and TRBJ2-7 gives the whole variable domain ETGVTQSPTHLIKTRGQQVTLRCSSQSGHNTVSWYQQALGQGPQFIFQYYREEENGRGNFPPRFSGLQFPNYSSELNVNALELDDSALYLCASSGSSGGNSYEQYFGPGTRLTVT.

This clonotype was detected ten times or more. In nucleotides, the CDR3 is TGTGCCAGCAGTCGGGAATCTCTGGCCTACTCTGGAAACACCATATATTTT. Its protein product is CASSRESLAYSGNTIYF. The rearrangement links TRBV2 to TRBJ1-3; D is undetermined. V was cut by 5 bases and J by 0 bases, with 17 bases left in between. From germline, CDR1 is SNHLY and CDR2 FYNNEI. The CDR3 is 17 amino acids.

This chain connects TRBV7-2 to TRBJ2-1; the match to TRBD2 covers 10 bases. With V trimmed by 1 base and J by 0 bases, 6 bases remained unmatched. This CDR3 is 18 amino acids long. The V gene's germline CDR1 is SGHTA and CDR2 FQGNSA. The CDR3, as DNA: TGTGCCAGCAGCTTAGTAGGTAGCGGGGGGAGCTCCTACAATGAGCAGTTCTTC. Translation: CASSLVGSGGSSYNEQFF.

This clonotype was picked up a small number of times. The rearrangement uses TRBV24-1 and TRBJ2-3; TRBD1 matches at 12 bases. V lost 2 bases to trimming and J lost 6 bases; unmatched junction nucleotides: 2. Germline assignment: CDR1 KGHDR and CDR2 SFDVKD. The CDR3 consists of 15 residues. CDR3 region: CATSDSGQGADTQYF. The CDR3 DNA is TGTGCCACCAGTGATTCGGGACAGGGGGCTGATACGCAGTATTTT.

This clonotype was picked up many times. The V gene is TRBV29-1, the J gene TRBJ2-3; 7 bases match TRBD2. Germline lookup yields CDR1 SQVTM and CDR2 ANQGSEA. Trimming cost V 5 bases and J 0 bases; bases outside gene matches: 8. The CDR3 is 15 residues long. DNA of the CDR3: TGCAGCGTTCGTGGACTAGAGATTAGCACAGATACGCAGTATTTT. Its translation: CSVRGLEISTDTQYF.

The rearrangement links TRBV20-1 to TRBJ2-1; 11 positions agree with TRBD2. With 0 bases clipped from V and 6 bases from J, the junction kept 7 bases outside the gene matches. Germline V gives CDR1 DFQATT, CDR2 SNEGSKA (reference sequence). The CDR3 sequence is 16 residues long. The CDR3 loop reads CSARDPASGRRNEQFF. DNA of the CDR3: TGCAGTGCTAGAGATCCGGCTAGCGGGAGGCGCAATGAGCAGTTCTTC.

This clonotype was counted only a few times. The chain has TRBV6-5 and TRBJ2-2; TRBD2 aligns across 13 bases. The CDR3 is 17 residues long. Germline assignment: CDR1 MNHEY and CDR2 SVGAGI. The V and J ends lost 4 bases and 4 bases, in that order; junction bases with no gene match: 6. The CDR3 nucleotides are TGTGCCAGCAGTTCGTCGGGACTAGCGGGGATCACCGGGGAGCTGTTTTTT. This gives the protein CASSSSGLAGITGELFF.

This clonotype was recorded at least ten times. V is TRBV12-3 or TRBV12-4 and J is TRBJ2-2; D not certain. The CDR3 contains 13 residues. The V gene lost 5 bases and the J gene lost 9 bases, with 13 bases spanning the gap. The CDR3 sequence: CASSLTETWELFF. The CDR3 DNA sequence: TGTGCCAGCAGTCTAACAGAGACCTGGGAGCTGTTTTTT.

This clonotype has a handful of counts. This chain links TRBV4-1 with TRBJ1-2, with 7 bases identical to TRBD1. V shed 1 base and J 3 bases; nucleotides not matched to a gene: 17. CDR3 length: 19 amino acids. Looked up from germline, CDR1 is MGHRA and CDR2 is YSYEKL. CDR3: CASSQVTLLGRGNDYGYTF. The CDR3 DNA follows: TGCGCCAGCAGCCAAGTCACCCTCTTGGGCAGGGGGAATGACTATGGCTACACCTTC.

This clonotype appeared many times. V and J are TRBV7-8 and TRBJ2-1; TRBD2 matches 7 bases. J lost 12 bases, V lost 1 base, and 12 bases had no gene match. Per the germline V gene, CDR1 is SGHVS and CDR2 is FQNEAQ. There are 15 residues in the CDR3. CDR3 sequence (DNA): TGTGCCAGCAGCTTAGTTAGGGACTATCCCATAGGGCAGTTCTTC. It yields the protein CASSLVRDYPIGQFF.

This clonotype was seen repeatedly, ten times or more. The J gene is TRBJ2-7, the V gene TRBV12-3 or TRBV12-4; D possibly uses TRBD1 or TRBD2 (5 bases each). Trimming shortened V by 3 bases and J by 0 bases, and 9 bases separated the two germline ends. This CDR3 spans 14 amino acids. CDR3 residues: CASSFGDHSYEQYF. Written as DNA, the CDR3 is TGTGCCAGCAGTTTTGGGGACCACTCCTACGAGCAGTACTTC.

The chain uses TRBV5-6 and TRBJ2-3, with TRBD2 matching over 7 bases. The CDR3 extends over 15 amino acids. With 4 bases clipped from V and 5 bases from J, the junction kept 10 bases outside the gene matches. Germline V gene sequence: CDR1 SGHDT, CDR2 YYEEEE. CDR3 sequence: CASSALPRGGDTQYF. In DNA, the CDR3 is TGTGCCAGCAGCGCCCTTCCTCGCGGGGGAGATACGCAGTATTTT.

This clonotype has a count of ten or more. The chain joins TRBV13 to TRBJ2-4; 7 bases are shared with TRBD1. V was pared by 4 bases and J by 4 bases, with 4 bases of the junction left unmatched. The V gene's germline CDR1 is PRHDT and CDR2 FYEKMQ (reference sequence). CDR3 length: 14 amino acids. In DNA form, the CDR3 reads TGTGCCAGCAGCTCCCGGACAGGAAAAAACATTCAGTACTTC. It yields the protein CASSSRTGKNIQYF.

This clonotype was seen at least ten times. The chain recombines TRBV5-1 with TRBJ2-7; D possibly matches TRBD1 or TRBD2 (5 bases each). V dropped 2 bases and J dropped 4 bases, with 7 bases sitting between them. This CDR3 is 12 amino acids long. Germline CDR1 is SGHRS and CDR2 is YFSETQ. The CDR3 region is CASSFEGYEQYF. CDR3 bases: TGCGCCAGCAGCTTTGAGGGGTACGAGCAGTACTTC.

The chain carries TRBV6-5 and TRBJ1-1; D is ambiguous. V was trimmed by 4 bases and J by 1 base, leaving 7 bases between them. CDR3 length: 13 residues. Looked up from germline, CDR1 is MNHEY and CDR2 is SVGAGI. CDR3 amino acids: CASSSLRNTEAFF. CDR3 bases: TGTGCCAGCAGTTCCCTTAGGAACACTGAAGCTTTCTTT.

Notes on this clonotype: This may be a read error, as it is one base from a much larger clone. The chain has TRBV6-2 or TRBV6-3 and TRBJ2-1; D call uncertain. This CDR3 is 14 amino acids long. V was shortened by 4 bases and J by 8 bases, with 15 bases between the two germline ends. The germline V gene has CDR1 MNHEY and CDR2 SVGEGT. CDR3 region: CASSLIRIVDEQFF. Here the CDR3 DNA reads TGTGCCAGCAGTTTAATCAGGATTGTCGATGAGCAGTTCTTC.

There are a few counts of this clonotype. The chain employs TRBV7-6 and TRBJ2-1; D possibly corresponds to TRBD1 (6 bases). V lost 6 bases, J lost 8 bases, and 17 bases lay in between. The length of the CDR3 is 14 residues. Germline CDR1 and CDR2: SGHVS and FNYEAQ. This chain's CDR3 is CASSSRQAGYEQFF. CDR3 DNA sequence: TGTGCCAGCAGTTCCCGACAGGCCGGATATGAGCAGTTCTTC.

This clonotype has ten or more counts. The rearrangement joins TRBV30 to TRBJ1-5; 9 nucleotides match TRBD1. CDR1 GTSNPN and CDR2 SVGIG come from the germline V gene (reference sequence). After removal of 3 bases from V and 7 bases from J, the junction contained 13 bases not matched to a gene. This CDR3 contains 16 residues. CDR3: CAWRSQGTGTRQPQHF. For the CDR3, the DNA is TGTGCCTGGAGGTCCCAAGGGACAGGGACCCGACAGCCCCAGCATTTT.

V usage is TRBV11-3 and J usage is TRBJ2-4, with a weak D call TRBD2 (6 bases). CDR3 length: 16 amino acids. Trimming stripped 5 bases from V and 13 bases from J, with 27 bases between. Germline lookup yields CDR1 SGHNT and CDR2 YENEEA. CDR3 region: CASSTLWGENSKSQYF. DNA of the CDR3: TGTGCCAGCAGCACCCTGTGGGGGGAGAATAGCAAAAGCCAGTACTTC. Based on the CDR3 plus reference TRBV11-3 and TRBJ2-4, the full variable domain is EAGVVQSPRYKIIEKKQPVAFWCNPISGHNTLYWYLQNLGQGPELLIRYENEEAVDDSQLPKDRFSAERLKGVDSTLKIQPAELGDSAVYLCASSTLWGENSKSQYFGAGTRLSVL.

There are many counts of this clonotype. This chain connects TRBV20-1 to TRBJ2-5; 7 bases line up with TRBD2. This CDR3 is 15 amino acids long. Trimming took 6 bases from V and 5 from J; bases not matched to a gene: 15. Looked up from germline, CDR1 is DFQATT and CDR2 is SNEGSKA (reference sequence). CDR3 coding DNA: TGCAGTGCCACCCCTCTCGCGGGGGTTATGGAGACCCAGTACTTC. It translates to CSATPLAGVMETQYF.

The gene calls are TRBV10-3 and TRBJ1-2; TRBD1 is a possible D gene (5 bases). V lost 4 bases to trimming and J lost 7 bases, with 13 bases between them. The CDR3 has 13 residues. Per germline, CDR1 ENHRY and CDR2 SYGVKD. Here the CDR3 DNA reads TGTGCCATCAGTGGGGACCGATCATCTGGCTACACCTTC. It codes for CAISGDRSSGYTF.

This clonotype was seen ten or more times. V is TRBV7-2 and J is TRBJ2-1; D is undetermined. The length of the CDR3 is 14 residues. Trimming removed 2 bases from V and 4 bases from J, with 9 bases in between. Per the germline V gene, CDR1 is SGHTA and CDR2 is FQGNSA. The CDR3 DNA reads as TGTGCCAGCAGCTTAAACTTGGGTTACAATGAGCAGTTCTTC. This codes for CASSLNLGYNEQFF. Together with reference TRBV7-2 and TRBJ2-1, the CDR3 gives the full variable domain: GAGVSQSPSNKVTEKGKDVELRCDPISGHTALYWYRQSLGQGLEFLIYFQGNSAPDKSGLPSDRFSAERTGGSVSTLTIQRTQQEDSAVYLCASSLNLGYNEQFFGPGTRLTVL.

The rearrangement uses TRBV20-1 and TRBJ2-7; no clear D. V was clipped by 3 bases and J by 5 bases, with 14 bases between them. The CDR3 has 13 residues. Germline V lookup: CDR1 DFQATT, CDR2 SNEGSKA (reference sequence). The CDR3 spells CSARRSAGNEQYF. The CDR3 DNA is TGCAGTGCTAGGAGATCCGCTGGAAACGAGCAGTACTTC.

This clonotype came up many times. The chain has TRBV11-2 and TRBJ1-5; TRBD1 is a possible D gene (6 bases). The ends were cut back, 1 base at V and 6 bases at J, with 13 bases in the middle. Germline CDR1 reads SGHAT; CDR2 reads FQNNGV. The CDR3 covers 15 residues. CDR3 DNA sequence: TGTGCCAGCAGCTTAGTCACAGGGTTCACTCAGCCCCAGCATTTT. Translated, it gives CASSLVTGFTQPQHF. Supplemented by reference TRBV11-2 and TRBJ1-5, the full variable domain reads EAGVAQSPRYKIIEKRQSVAFWCNPISGHATLYWYQQILGQGPKLLIQFQNNGVVDDSQLPKDRFSAERLKGVDSTLKIQPAKLEDSAVYLCASSLVTGFTQPQHFGDGTRLSIL.

The chain couples TRBV5-6 to TRBJ1-3, with TRBD1 as a possible D gene (5 bases). The CDR3 runs to 15 residues. The germline gives CDR1 SGHDT, CDR2 YYEEEE. V lost 0 bases and J lost 2, with 9 bases in between. The CDR3, as DNA: TGTGCCAGCAGCTTGGTATCGGGGGCTGGAAACACCATATATTTT. It yields the protein CASSLVSGAGNTIYF. The whole variable domain, remainder taken from reference TRBV5-6 and TRBJ1-3, is DAGVTQSPTHLIKTRGQQVTLRCSPKSGHDTVSWYQQALGQGPQFIFQYYEEEERQRGNFPDRFSGHQFPNYSSELNVNALLLGDSALYLCASSLVSGAGNTIYFGEGSWLTVV.

CDR3 amino acids: CASSFANTGELFF. CDR3 in DNA: TGTGCCAGCAGTTTTGCGAACACCGGGGAGCTGTTTTTT. The chain is built from TRBV28 and TRBJ2-2; D gene ambiguous. Per germline, CDR1 MDHEN and CDR2 SYDVKM. V was trimmed by 3 bases and J by 0 bases, leaving 2 bases between them. The CDR3 covers 13 residues. The complete variable domain, with remaining parts taken from reference TRBV28 and TRBJ2-2, reads DVKVTQSSRYLVKRTGEKVFLECVQDMDHENMFWYRQDPGLGLRLIYFSYDVKMKEKGDIPEGYSVSREKKERFSLILESASTNQTSMYLCASSFANTGELFFGEGSRLTVL.

Notes on this clonotype: A much larger clone lies a single base off, so this may be a read error. The chain links TRBV27 to TRBJ2-5; tentative D call: TRBD1 (6 bases). V was cut by 6 bases and J by 5 bases, with 19 bases left in between. The CDR3 contains 15 residues. In germline, CDR1 is MNHEY, CDR2 SMNVEV (reference sequence). The CDR3 DNA is TGTGCCAGCAGATCGTCAGGGGCGGCGGCCGAGACCCAGTACTTC. This codes for CASRSSGAAAETQYF.